What follows are 32 T cell receptor beta chains derived from one specimen sequenced in a study of cytomegalovirus exposure and HLA in healthy donors. Data came from immunoSEQ multiplex PCR; TCRdb stores just in-frame clones and leaves some out. The sample lists approximately 190,000 clones, about 79% occurring once. The sequencing sample was made of PBMCs. The receptors here all came from a woman in her twenties or thirties in good health and CMV-seropositive.

CDR3 sequence (DNA): TGTGCCAGCAGCCCTGGTGGACAGGGGAGGCAGCCCCAGCATTTT. It translates to CASSPGGQGRQPQHF. The chain carries TRBV28 and TRBJ1-5, with TRBD1 matching over 9 bases. Germline CDR1 and CDR2: MDHEN and SYDVKM. V lost 6 bases and J lost 7; bases outside the gene matches: 10. This CDR3 has 15 amino acids.

This clone has only one observation. The chain uses TRBV27 and TRBJ1-1, with a weak D call TRBD1 (6 bases). The CDR3 spans 16 residues. In germline, CDR1 is MNHEY, CDR2 SMNVEV (reference sequence). V was trimmed by 6 bases and J by 1 base, leaving 18 bases between them. The CDR3 sequence is CASRPSYGTPNTEAFF. The CDR3 DNA is TGTGCCAGCAGACCCTCGTATGGGACACCGAACACTGAAGCTTTCTTT.

V usage is TRBV6-6 and J usage is TRBJ2-1; 7 bases are a match to TRBD2. CDR1 is MNHNY, CDR2 SVGAGI, per germline (reference sequence). The CDR3 runs to 15 residues. Unmatched junction bases numbered 9, after V lost 4 bases and J lost 6 bases. The CDR3 DNA sequence: TGTGCCAGCAGTTCGGGGCTAGCGGAGAGCAATGAGCAGTTCTTC. This translates into CASSSGLAESNEQFF.

CDR3 coding DNA: TGTGCCAGTAGACCCGACAGATCCGGGGAGCTGTTTTTT. This sequence encodes CASRPDRSGELFF. The V call is TRBV19, the J call TRBJ2-2, with a possible D match to TRBD1 (5 bases). The CDR3 totals 13 residues. The germline V gene encodes CDR1 LNHDA and CDR2 SQIVND (reference sequence). Between the trimmed V and J ends, which lost 6 bases and 6 bases, there was a span of 11 bases.

V is TRBV5-8 and J is TRBJ1-5; a weak D match, TRBD1 (5 bases). Trimming removed 1 base at V and 7 bases at J, with 12 bases between. The CDR3 length is 14 residues. CDR1 and CDR2 (germline): SGHTS, YDEGEE. CDR3 DNA: TGTGCCAGCAGCTTGAATGCGGGGGGACAGCCCCAGCATTTT. Translated: CASSLNAGGQPQHF.

The chain has TRBV7-2 and TRBJ2-5; 8 nucleotides line up with TRBD1. Trimming removed 1 base from V and 7 bases from J; junction bases left unmatched: 14. The CDR3 length is 17 residues. Germline CDR1 reads SGHTA; CDR2 reads FQGNSA. CDR3 sequence reads: CASSLGAGGSRFGTQYF. DNA for the CDR3: TGTGCCAGCAGCTTAGGTGCAGGGGGCTCCCGGTTTGGGACCCAGTACTTC.

The chain recombines TRBV10-3 with TRBJ1-5, with TRBD1 identical over 10 bases. The CDR3 runs 16 residues. The germline V gene encodes CDR1 ENHRY and CDR2 SYGVKD. J lost 6 bases, V lost 10 bases, and 15 bases had no gene match. This CDR3 reads CATGNRGDRGFQPQHF. The CDR3 nucleotides are TGTGCCACGGGGAACCGAGGGGACAGGGGATTTCAGCCCCAGCATTTT.

The rearrangement uses TRBV30 and TRBJ1-1; D remains ambiguous. V lost 5 bases to trimming and J lost 3 bases, with 16 bases between them. Germline V lookup: CDR1 GTSNPN, CDR2 SVGIG (reference sequence). CDR3 length equals 14 residues. The CDR3 spells CAWLKSTLDTEAFF. For the CDR3, the DNA is TGTGCCTGGCTTAAGTCGACATTGGACACTGAAGCTTTCTTT.

The chain recombines TRBV27 with TRBJ1-4; D may be TRBD1 (5 bases). Germline loops: CDR1 MNHEY, CDR2 SMNVEV (reference sequence). The CDR3 contains 18 residues. Between the trimmed V and J ends, which lost 6 bases and 8 bases, there was a span of 28 bases. The CDR3 nucleotides are TGTGCCAGCAGCCCCCAGAGGCTCGTCCCCCAATCAGGGGAAAAACTGTTTTTT. It translates to CASSPQRLVPQSGEKLFF.

This chain connects TRBV27 to TRBJ2-1; 8 bases are shared with TRBD2. CDR3 size: 14 residues. The germline V gene encodes CDR1 MNHEY and CDR2 SMNVEV (reference sequence). Written as DNA, the CDR3 is TGTTCCTCCCGAACTAGCGGCTCGTACAATGAGCAGTTCTTC. This sequence encodes CSSRTSGSYNEQFF.

The V gene is TRBV28, the J gene TRBJ2-6, with D possibly being TRBD2 (6 bases). Germline V gene lookup returns CDR1 MDHEN and CDR2 SYDVKM. Deletions cut 7 bases from V and 2 bases from J, with 15 bases between. This CDR3 has 16 residues. CDR3 sequence reads: CASTLGGLAGANVLTF. CDR3 nucleotide sequence: TGTGCCAGCACCCTGGGGGGACTGGCTGGGGCCAACGTCCTGACTTTC.

This clone has just one count. The V gene is TRBV5-6, the J gene TRBJ2-7; weak D call: TRBD1 (6 bases). Germline values: CDR1 SGHDT, CDR2 YYEEEE. The CDR3 runs to 13 residues. Between the trimmed V and J ends, which lost 3 bases and 3 bases, there was a span of 10 bases. The CDR3 protein is CASSSGTNYEQYF. The DNA for the CDR3 is TGTGCCAGCAGCTCCGGGACAAACTACGAGCAGTACTTC.

This CDR3 reads CASREGSSGELFF. CDR3 bases: TGTGCCAGCAGGGAGGGAAGTTCCGGGGAGCTGTTTTTT. The chain has TRBV6-1 and TRBJ2-2; tentatively, D is TRBD2 (6 bases). Trimming stripped 6 bases from V and 6 bases from J, with 11 bases between. CDR3 length: 13 residues. Germline assignment: CDR1 MNHNS and CDR2 SASEGT.

The gene calls are TRBV6-5 and TRBJ1-1; 8 bases agree with TRBD1. This CDR3 region has 14 residues. V lost 6 bases, J lost 1 base, and 4 bases stayed unmatched. The germline gives CDR1 MNHEY, CDR2 SVGAGI. CDR3: CASRYRGGNTEAFF. CDR3 nucleotides: TGTGCCAGCAGATACAGGGGGGGGAACACTGAAGCTTTCTTT.

The chain links TRBV4-1 to TRBJ1-2, with TRBD1 matching over 8 bases. This CDR3 has 15 amino acids. Germline-derived CDR1 and CDR2 are MGHRA and YSYEKL. J gave up 3 bases and V 0 bases, and 3 bases lay outside the gene matches. The CDR3 is CASSQETGGYYGYTF. DNA of the CDR3: TGCGCCAGCAGCCAAGAAACAGGGGGGTACTATGGCTACACCTTC.

This clone was observed a handful of times. This chain links TRBV6-6 with TRBJ1-3; D is uncertain. Germline loops: CDR1 MNHNY, CDR2 SVGAGI (reference sequence). V lost 6 bases, J lost 3 bases, and 12 bases lay in between. The CDR3 has 14 amino acids. In nucleotides, the CDR3 is TGTGCCAGCAGAAATGACGGAGTTGGAAACACCATATATTTT. Its protein product is CASRNDGVGNTIYF.

The rearrangement links TRBV6-1 to TRBJ2-3; 9 bases are shared with TRBD2. Trimming cost V 6 bases and J 1 base; bases outside gene matches: 2. The length of the CDR3 is 14 residues. Germline CDR1 reads MNHNS; CDR2 reads SASEGT. CDR3 in amino acids: CASSWTSGTDTQYF. Written as DNA, the CDR3 is TGTGCCAGCAGCTGGACTAGCGGCACAGATACGCAGTATTTT.

This clone appeared a single time. The CDR3: CARGTGEDYGYTF. CDR3 coding DNA: TGTGCCAGGGGGACAGGGGAAGACTATGGCTACACCTTC. The rearrangement links TRBV2 to TRBJ1-2, with 10 bases identical to TRBD1. The CDR3 runs to 13 residues. With 9 bases clipped from V and 3 bases from J, the junction kept 4 bases outside the gene matches. In germline, CDR1 is SNHLY, CDR2 FYNNEI.

This clone was seen once. The chain carries TRBV19 and TRBJ2-7; D is undetermined. This CDR3 spans 15 amino acids. In germline, CDR1 is LNHDA, CDR2 SQIVND (reference sequence). Trimming removed 3 bases at V and 0 bases at J, with 12 bases between. CDR3 region: CASSIANHYSYEQYF. DNA of the CDR3: TGTGCCAGTAGTATCGCTAATCACTACTCCTACGAGCAGTACTTC.

V is TRBV27 and J is TRBJ1-1; 7 bases agree with TRBD1. The germline CDR1 and CDR2 sequences are MNHEY and SMNVEV (reference sequence). Germline trimming cut 2 bases from V and 4 bases from J; bases unmatched to any gene: 16. The CDR3 runs to 18 residues. This CDR3 reads CASSLRYAMDRRGTEAFF. The CDR3 nucleotides are TGTGCCAGCAGTTTAAGGTATGCGATGGACAGGCGGGGCACTGAAGCTTTCTTT.

V is TRBV30 and J is TRBJ1-4, with TRBD1 identical over 8 bases. The CDR3 runs to 14 residues. Germline V lookup: CDR1 GTSNPN, CDR2 SVGIG (reference sequence). V was pared by 1 base and J by 8 bases, with 6 bases of the junction left unmatched. This CDR3 is CAWSADRVDEKLFF. In nucleotides, the CDR3 is TGTGCCTGGAGTGCGGACAGGGTGGACGAAAAACTGTTTTTT.

This clone was recorded a few times. V usage is TRBV5-1 and J usage is TRBJ2-3; 11 nucleotides agree with TRBD1. In germline, CDR1 is SGHRS, CDR2 YFSETQ. Unmatched junction bases numbered 3, after V lost 2 bases and J lost 4 bases. CDR3 size: 15 residues. DNA of the CDR3: TGCGCCAGCAGCTTAAGGACAGGGGGCTCAGATACGCAGTATTTT. Its protein is CASSLRTGGSDTQYF.

The rearrangement links TRBV5-1 to TRBJ2-7; D ambiguous. V lost 5 bases and J lost 2, with 14 bases in between. Germline V gives CDR1 SGHRS, CDR2 YFSETQ. The CDR3 runs to 14 residues. The CDR3 sequence is CASRVLLGAYEQYF. Written as DNA, the CDR3 is TGCGCCAGCAGGGTACTCCTTGGAGCCTACGAGCAGTACTTC.

J is TRBJ2-3 and V is TRBV18, with 7 bases that match TRBD2. V shed 3 bases, J shed 1 base, and the junction held 7 bases outside the gene matches. Germline CDR1 KGHSH, CDR2 LQKENI. The CDR3 length is 16 residues. The CDR3 DNA reads as TGTGCCAGCTCACCTCCAAGCGGGACTGGCACAGATACGCAGTATTTT. Translating it yields CASSPPSGTGTDTQYF.

This sequence joins TRBV10-3 and TRBJ2-1, with 7 bases lining up with TRBD2. The CDR3 runs 14 residues. V was pared by 5 bases and J by 13 bases, with 14 bases of the junction left unmatched. Germline V gene lookup returns CDR1 ENHRY and CDR2 SYGVKD. This chain's CDR3 is CAISTTLGGREQFF. The CDR3 nucleotides read TGTGCCATCAGTACTACCCTTGGGGGGAGGGAACAGTTCTTC.

The V and J genes are TRBV6-1 and TRBJ1-2, with no clear D. Trimming pared 3 bases from V and 9 bases from J, leaving 8 bases between. Germline values: CDR1 MNHNS, CDR2 SASEGT. This CDR3 contains 11 residues. The CDR3 nucleotides read TGTGCCAGCAGTGATCCCCGTCGCTACACCTTC. Its translation is CASSDPRRYTF.

The table lists this clone with a few counts. V and J are TRBV19 and TRBJ1-5; D is perhaps TRBD1 (6 bases). Germline V gene lookup returns CDR1 LNHDA and CDR2 SQIVND (reference sequence). The CDR3 length is 14 residues. Trimming took 9 bases from V and 5 from J, leaving 17 bases between them. CDR3 in amino acids: CASHRTGMDQPQHF. CDR3 DNA sequence: TGTGCCAGCCACCGAACAGGGATGGATCAGCCCCAGCATTTT.

This clone was seen a single time. The V and J genes are TRBV18 and TRBJ2-3; TRBD2 is a possible D gene (5 bases). V was trimmed by 1 base and J by 3 bases, leaving 14 bases between them. The CDR3 has 16 residues. The V gene's germline CDR1 is KGHSH and CDR2 LQKENI. The CDR3 sequence is CASSPQSAGQTDTQYF. CDR3 in DNA: TGTGCCAGCTCACCACAGTCGGCGGGCCAAACAGATACGCAGTATTTT.

V is TRBV30 and J is TRBJ2-3; weak D call: TRBD1 (6 bases). The V gene lost 2 bases and the J gene lost 2 bases, with 17 bases spanning the gap. This CDR3 has 16 residues. In germline, CDR1 is GTSNPN, CDR2 SVGIG (reference sequence). Here the CDR3 DNA reads TGTGCCTGGAGTCCACCGGGCGGACAGATCACAGATACGCAGTATTTT. Residues: CAWSPPGGQITDTQYF.

This clone was detected once. The V and J genes are TRBV5-6 and TRBJ1-2; 8 bases are shared with TRBD1. The CDR3 totals 14 residues. The germline gives CDR1 SGHDT, CDR2 YYEEEE. Losses at the gene ends were 3 bases for V and 7 bases for J; bases not matched to a gene: 8. In DNA, the CDR3 is TGTGCCAGCAGCTCGCCGACAGGGGTGGCTGGCTACACCTTC. Amino acids: CASSSPTGVAGYTF.

The chain carries TRBV11-2 and TRBJ1-2, with D possibly being TRBD1 (5 bases). The CDR3 is made up of 12 amino acids. From germline, CDR1 is SGHAT and CDR2 FQNNGV. V shed 6 bases and J shed 13 bases, with 18 bases lying between them. The CDR3 coding sequence is TGTGCCAGCAGTATAAGCGGGGACGGTTTCACCTTC. Translating it yields CASSISGDGFTF.

This chain links TRBV2 with TRBJ2-7; 7 bases align to TRBD2. The CDR3 contains 12 residues. Trimming at V came to 7 bases and at J to 2 bases, leaving 2 bases not matched to a gene. Looked up from germline, CDR1 is SNHLY and CDR2 is FYNNEI. The CDR3 is CASMAGAYEQYF. Here the CDR3 DNA reads TGTGCCAGCATGGCGGGAGCCTACGAGCAGTACTTC.